The present TCR beta chain was sequenced within a study of cytomegalovirus exposure and HLA in healthy donors. General study points: In a later analysis, TCR beta V- and J-gene trimming showed a link to a missense DCLRE1C variant.

With 60 Vbeta and 13 Jbeta primers, the PCR was carried out. Data came from immunoSEQ multiplex PCR; TCRdb stores just in-frame clones and leaves some out. The sample yields 150,000 or so clones, about four fifths seen once. Details on this clone: No antigen is known for it.

V lost 5 bases and J 5 bases, leaving 15 bases between the germline ends. The CDR3 consists of 14 residues. Germline V gives CDR1 SGHVS, CDR2 FNYEAQ. This rearrangement joins TRBV7-6 to TRBJ1-1; tentative D call: TRBD1 (5 bases). This receptor was taken from a man between 18 and 29 years old in good health and CMV-seronegative. Sequenced: PBMCs. CDR3 sequence: CASSPAAGGTEAFF. The CDR3 DNA is TGTGCCAGCAGCCCCGCGGCCGGGGGAACTGAAGCTTTCTTT.